Each of the 18 T cell receptor beta chains below was sequenced from the same sample in a study of blood T cell repertoires in COVID-19. The protocol was immunoSEQ multiplex PCR, while the TCRdb copy is restricted to in-frame clones and leaves out a portion. The table shows a few hundred thousand clones, with around 87% occurring only once. Sample: peripheral blood. These receptors all stem from a woman in her forties or fifties who had recovered from COVID-19.

CDR3 region: CSVARTRQETQYF. The CDR3, as DNA: TGCAGCGTTGCGCGGACTAGACAAGAGACCCAGTACTTC. This sequence joins TRBV29-1 and TRBJ2-5; 7 nucleotides match TRBD2. The CDR3 has 13 residues. The junction had 4 bases not matched to a gene; V was cut back by 4 bases and J by 2 bases. Germline-derived CDR1 and CDR2 are SQVTM and ANQGSEA.

The genes are TRBV7-9 and TRBJ2-3; D ambiguous. The CDR3 length is 14 residues. CDR1 SEHNR and CDR2 FQNEAQ come from the germline V gene (reference sequence). Trimming shortened V by 8 bases and J by 0 bases, and 12 bases separated the two germline ends. CDR3 loop: CASGRGASTDTQYF. In DNA, the CDR3 is TGTGCCAGCGGTCGTGGAGCTAGCACAGATACGCAGTATTTT.

The chain links TRBV19 to TRBJ1-1; the D gene is possibly TRBD1 (6 bases). Germline CDR1 reads LNHDA; CDR2 reads SQIVND (reference sequence). The CDR3 contains 12 residues. The V gene lost 4 bases and the J gene lost 10 bases, with 13 bases spanning the gap. This CDR3 is CASSTQGGGAFF. In DNA, the CDR3 is TGTGCCAGTAGTACTCAGGGAGGGGGAGCTTTCTTT.

Here the CDR3 reads CASSGGFWGKRNTEAFF. For the CDR3, the DNA is TGTGCCAGCAGTGGGGGATTTTGGGGCAAGAGAAACACTGAAGCTTTCTTT. This chain links TRBV6-1 with TRBJ1-1; a possible D gene is TRBD1 (5 bases). From germline, CDR1 is MNHNS and CDR2 SASEGT. V was trimmed by 4 bases and J by 2 bases, leaving 20 bases between them. This CDR3 is 17 amino acids long.

The V gene is TRBV6-5, the J gene TRBJ2-1; 11 nucleotides align to TRBD2. From germline, CDR1 is MNHEY and CDR2 SVGAGI. This CDR3 contains 15 residues. The V gene end was trimmed by 6 bases and the J gene end by 6 bases; junction bases not matched to a gene: 7. CDR3 protein: CASRSGTSGINEQFF. Here the CDR3 DNA reads TGTGCCAGCAGATCCGGGACTAGCGGTATCAATGAGCAGTTCTTC.

This sequence joins TRBV7-2 and TRBJ1-1; tentative D call: TRBD1 (6 bases). Trimming stripped 2 bases from V and 5 bases from J, with 12 bases between. CDR1 is SGHTA and CDR2 is FQGNSA in the germline V gene. The CDR3 covers 14 residues. The CDR3 sequence is CASSLMGARTEAFF. Written as DNA, the CDR3 is TGTGCCAGCAGCTTAATGGGGGCGCGGACTGAAGCTTTCTTT.

This chain joins TRBV15 and TRBJ1-4; no clear D gene. The CDR3 has 12 amino acids. Germline V gene data show CDR1 as LNHNV and CDR2 as YYDKDF (reference sequence). V was shortened by 0 bases and J by 11 bases, with 7 bases between the two germline ends. CDR3 DNA: TGTGCCACCAGCAGAGATCGTGTTAAACTGTTTTTT. Translating gives CATSRDRVKLFF.

CDR3 coding DNA: TGTGCCAGTAGTTCACCGGGACTGCCTCAAGAGACCCAGTACTTC. Its translation: CASSSPGLPQETQYF. The V call is TRBV19, the J call TRBJ2-5, with D possibly TRBD2 on 6 matching bases. This CDR3 region has 15 residues. Looked up from germline, CDR1 is LNHDA and CDR2 is SQIVND (reference sequence). Trimming cost V 5 bases and J 2 bases, with 15 bases left between them.

The chain links TRBV30 to TRBJ1-4, with 7 nucleotides matching TRBD1. Losses at the gene ends were 6 bases for V and 5 bases for J; bases not matched to a gene: 3. The CDR3 has 12 residues. The germline CDR1 and CDR2 sequences are GTSNPN and SVGIG (reference sequence). The CDR3 loop reads CACMDRNEKLFF. CDR3 in DNA: TGTGCCTGCATGGACAGGAATGAAAAACTGTTTTTT.

The chain combines TRBV5-8 with TRBJ1-6, with D uncertain. Trimming left V 2 bases short and J 7 bases short, with 13 bases between. The CDR3 is made up of 15 amino acids. CDR1 and CDR2 (germline): SGHTS, YDEGEE. The CDR3 reads CASSFRSVSNSPLHF. The CDR3 DNA reads TGTGCCAGCAGCTTTCGATCGGTTTCCAATTCACCCCTCCACTTT.

This sequence joins TRBV28 and TRBJ1-3; TRBD1 is a possible D gene (6 bases). The CDR3 sequence is 16 residues long. In germline, CDR1 is MDHEN, CDR2 SYDVKM. The V gene lost 4 bases and the J gene lost 2 bases, with 15 bases spanning the gap. In DNA, the CDR3 is TGTGCCAGCAGTTCAGCAGGGGTTAGAACTGGAAACACCATATATTTT. Protein product: CASSSAGVRTGNTIYF.

This clone was recorded a few times. This chain links TRBV4-1 with TRBJ1-4, with 7 bases identical to TRBD1. CDR1 and CDR2 (germline): MGHRA, YSYEKL. V lost 2 bases, J lost 5 bases, and 5 bases stayed unmatched. The CDR3 runs to 15 residues. The CDR3 bases are TGCGCCAGCAGCCAACCGGGACAGAAGAATGAAAAACTGTTTTTT. Translated: CASSQPGQKNEKLFF.

The chain joins TRBV7-9 to TRBJ1-2; D remains unclear. Germline CDR1 and CDR2: SEHNR and FQNEAQ (reference sequence). The CDR3 extends over 15 amino acids. Between the trimmed V and J ends, which lost 6 bases and 8 bases, there was a span of 22 bases. Here the CDR3 reads CASSSLEERAAGYTF. The CDR3 region has the DNA TGTGCCAGCAGTTCGTTGGAAGAGCGCGCGGCGGGCTACACCTTC.

This chain connects TRBV18 to TRBJ2-6, with D hard to call. Germline CDR1 is KGHSH and CDR2 is LQKENI. Trimming stripped 0 bases from V and 0 bases from J, with 9 bases between. The CDR3 spans 17 residues. CDR3 nucleotides: TGTGCCAGCTCACCACCTCTACAGATCTCTGGGGCCAACGTCCTGACTTTC. Encoded protein: CASSPPLQISGANVLTF. The variable domain in full, with the rest retrieved from reference TRBV18 and TRBJ2-6, is NAGVMQNPRHLVRRRGQEARLRCSPMKGHSHVYWYRQLPEEGLKFMVYLQKENIIDESGMPKERFSAEFPKEGPSILRIQQVVRGDSAAYFCASSPPLQISGANVLTFGAGSRLTVL.

The rearrangement uses TRBV7-2 and TRBJ2-2; 7 bases agree with TRBD2. The germline V gene encodes CDR1 SGHTA and CDR2 FQGNSA. The CDR3 is 17 residues long. The J segment lost 4 bases and the V segment lost 1 base, leaving 9 bases of the junction unmatched. The CDR3 DNA follows: TGTGCCAGCAGCTTAGTAGTTCTAGCGGATACCACCGGGGAGCTGTTTTTT. It yields the protein CASSLVVLADTTGELFF.

The J gene is TRBJ1-1, the V gene TRBV29-1; 8 bases agree with TRBD1. From germline, CDR1 is SQVTM and CDR2 ANQGSEA. V shed 7 bases and J 3 bases; nucleotides not matched to a gene: 4. The CDR3 extends over 12 amino acids. The DNA of the CDR3 is TGCAGCGGTAAGGACAGGGACACTGAAGCTTTCTTT. This codes for CSGKDRDTEAFF.

V is TRBV30 and J is TRBJ1-2; D not resolved. The CDR3 loop spans 12 amino acids. In germline, CDR1 is GTSNPN, CDR2 SVGIG (reference sequence). Trimming took off 2 bases at V and 7 bases at J, with 11 bases between the two ends. The CDR3 DNA reads as TGTGCCTGGAGTCACGGAGCGGCTGGCTACACCTTC. This codes for CAWSHGAAGYTF.

This clone has only one observation. This chain connects TRBV6-5 to TRBJ2-1; a weak D match, TRBD1 (5 bases). Germline V gene sequence: CDR1 MNHEY, CDR2 SVGAGI. The length of the CDR3 is 13 residues. V was shortened by 2 bases and J by 7 bases, with 9 bases between the two germline ends. Here the CDR3 reads CASSYDRRNEQFF. DNA of the CDR3: TGTGCCAGCAGTTACGACAGAAGGAATGAGCAGTTCTTC.